This T cell receptor (beta chain) was recovered during a study of blood T cell repertoires in COVID-19. The CDR3 covers 14 residues. With 1 base removed from V and 3 bases from J, the gap between germline ends came to 11 bases. Germline-derived CDR1 and CDR2 are SGHRS and YFSETQ. As processed by the authors: Amplification of reference gene primers provided the estimated nucleated cell counts. The method was immunoSEQ multiplex PCR; TCRdb's version includes in-frame clones alone and lacks a portion of them. V and J calls and clone size come straight from that table; D and trimming were deduced from the DNA. The sample consists of around 280,000 clones, around 85% of them appearing once.

The specimen sequenced was PBMCs or T cells enriched from blood (not recorded which). The chain has TRBV5-1 and TRBJ2-7; D might be TRBD1 (6 bases). The sequence was obtained from a woman aged 40 to 50 who had recovered from COVID-19. The CDR3 DNA is TGCGCCAGCAGCTTGAGGGGACATAACTACGAGCAGTACTTC. This codes for CASSLRGHNYEQYF.